The 21 T cell receptor beta chains reported below all come from one sample, sequenced in a study of blood T cells in healthy people across ages. With a J-beta primer mix and a sample-barcoded 5' primer, a second PCR ran roughly 6 to 11 cycles. One entry per CDR3 protein results from TCRdb running MiXCR on the 5' RACE reads. In the table there are 650,000 to 950,000 distinct CDR3 sequences, around 45% of which are singletons. The sequencing input was blood. The receptors were sampled from a man aged 55 to 70 in good health.

This chain links TRBV6-1 with TRBJ2-1; D is undetermined. Trimming took 9 bases from V and 5 from J, leaving 20 bases between them. The V gene's germline CDR1 is MNHNS and CDR2 SASEGT. CDR3 length equals 15 residues. The DNA for the CDR3 is TGTGCCAGTAGTCCCAGACGCCTCTCGGACAATGAGCAGTTCTTC. Protein sequence: CASSPRRLSDNEQFF.

The chain joins TRBV12-3 or TRBV12-4 to TRBJ1-2, with 7 nucleotides matching TRBD1. This CDR3 has 13 amino acids. J lost 6 bases, V lost 7 bases, and 8 bases had no gene match. CDR3 amino acids: CASTTPDRDGYTF. The CDR3 DNA reads TGTGCCAGCACTACTCCCGACAGGGATGGCTACACCTTC.

The genes are TRBV7-2 and TRBJ2-5, with D maybe TRBD2 (6 bases). Matching the DNA end better, TRBJ2-7 makes the J call doubtful. CDR3 length: 15 amino acids. Germline V gene data show CDR1 as SGHTA and CDR2 as FQGNSA. The CDR3 loop is CASSLGGGSRYEQYF. Here the CDR3 DNA reads TGTGCCAGCAGCTTAGGTGGGGGGAGTCGCTACGAGCAGTACTTC.

The chain employs TRBV7-2 and TRBJ1-4; D perhaps matches TRBD1 (6 bases). The CDR3 has 13 amino acids. Trimming left V 5 bases short and J 10 bases short, with 14 bases between. Germline-derived CDR1 and CDR2 are SGHTA and FQGNSA. The CDR3: CASSRGADGKLFF. The CDR3 DNA sequence: TGTGCCAGCAGCCGGGGGGCAGATGGAAAACTGTTTTTT. The whole variable domain, remainder taken from reference TRBV7-2 and TRBJ1-4, is GAGVSQSPSNKVTEKGKDVELRCDPISGHTALYWYRQSLGQGLEFLIYFQGNSAPDKSGLPSDRFSAERTGGSVSTLTIQRTQQEDSAVYLCASSRGADGKLFFGSGTQLSVL.

V and J are TRBV5-8 and TRBJ1-1; D is undetermined. Per germline, CDR1 SGHTS and CDR2 YDEGEE. The length of the CDR3 is 13 residues. Between the trimmed V and J ends, which lost 2 bases and 6 bases, there was a span of 11 bases. The CDR3 nucleotides are TGTGCCAGCAGCTTTATTTACACCTCTGAAGCTTTCTTT. As protein: CASSFIYTSEAFF.

The J gene is TRBJ2-7, the V gene TRBV11-2; D uncertain. The CDR3 extends over 14 amino acids. CDR1 and CDR2 from the germline V gene are SGHAT and FQNNGV. Trimming stripped 0 bases from V and 2 bases from J, with 8 bases between. For the CDR3, the DNA is TGTGCCAGCAGCTTAGATACCAGAACCTACGAGCAGTACTTC. The encoded protein is CASSLDTRTYEQYF. Variable domain in full (rest from reference TRBV11-2 and TRBJ2-7): EAGVAQSPRYKIIEKRQSVAFWCNPISGHATLYWYQQILGQGPKLLIQFQNNGVVDDSQLPKDRFSAERLKGVDSTLKIQPAKLEDSAVYLCASSLDTRTYEQYFGPGTRLTVT.

The DNA of the CDR3 is TGTGCCAGCAGCCCCATGTTGGGCTCCTACGAGCAGTACTTC. It specifies CASSPMLGSYEQYF. This rearrangement joins TRBV3-1 to TRBJ2-7; D unclear. V was shortened by 4 bases and J by 0 bases, with 10 bases between the two germline ends. Germline V gene sequence: CDR1 LGHDT, CDR2 YNNKEL (reference sequence). CDR3 size: 14 residues.

This clonotype has a single count. This rearrangement joins TRBV5-1 to TRBJ2-2, with TRBD1 matching over 7 bases. With 4 bases clipped from V and 1 base from J, the junction kept 10 bases outside the gene matches. Germline assignment: CDR1 SGHRS and CDR2 YFSETQ. The CDR3 runs 17 residues. CDR3 sequence: CASSPTGQIRNTGELFF. CDR3 coding DNA: TGCGCCAGCAGCCCGACGGGACAGATCCGGAACACCGGGGAGCTGTTTTTT.

The chain employs TRBV9 and TRBJ2-1; 9 nucleotides line up with TRBD1. The CDR3 extends over 15 amino acids. The trim removed 3 bases at V and 4 bases at J, leaving 5 bases unmatched. The germline V gene encodes CDR1 SGDLS and CDR2 YYNGEE. The CDR3 DNA is TGTGCCAGCAGCGCGGGACAGGGAGAATACAATGAGCAGTTCTTC. It translates to CASSAGQGEYNEQFF.

This clonotype was seen repeatedly, ten times or more. The V gene is TRBV6-5, the J gene TRBJ2-7; either TRBD1 or TRBD2 may supply D (5 bases each). The germline V gene has CDR1 MNHEY and CDR2 SVGAGI. The CDR3 totals 13 residues. The V gene lost 6 bases and the J gene lost 2 bases, with 11 bases spanning the gap. The CDR3 sequence is CASSRDGPYEQYF. In nucleotides, the CDR3 is TGTGCCAGCAGCAGGGACGGCCCCTACGAGCAGTACTTC.

This sequence joins TRBV4-3 and TRBJ2-7; tentative D call: TRBD2 (7 bases). Germline V gene sequence: CDR1 LGHNA, CDR2 YSLEER. The ends were cut back, 0 bases at V and 5 bases at J, with 14 bases in the middle. This CDR3 is 15 amino acids long. CDR3 in amino acids: CASSQDRGAGNEQYF. The DNA of the CDR3 is TGCGCCAGCAGCCAAGATCGGGGGGCGGGTAACGAGCAGTACTTC.

This clonotype was counted at least ten times. The chain combines TRBV12-3 or TRBV12-4 with TRBJ2-1, with D hard to call. V dropped 8 bases and J dropped 4 bases, with 9 bases sitting between them. The CDR3 length is 12 residues. The CDR3 DNA follows: TGTGCCAGCTCGGCTGGATACAATGAGCAGTTCTTC. This encodes CASSAGYNEQFF.

The J gene is TRBJ1-2, the V gene TRBV15; D is uncertain. V was shortened by 4 bases and J by 4 bases, with 10 bases between the two germline ends. CDR3 length: 13 residues. Germline values: CDR1 LNHNV, CDR2 YYDKDF (reference sequence). CDR3 in DNA: TGTGCCACCAGCACAGACTCGGTCTATGGCTACACCTTC. Translated: CATSTDSVYGYTF.

The chain employs TRBV5-1 and TRBJ1-2; a possible D gene is TRBD1 (5 bases). Germline V gene sequence: CDR1 SGHRS, CDR2 YFSETQ. Trimming left V 4 bases short and J 9 bases short, with 19 bases between. There are 14 residues in the CDR3. CDR3 DNA: TGCGCCAGCAGCCGAGAGGGACCGCAGGACAGCTACACCTTC. Translating it yields CASSREGPQDSYTF.

The sample holds a few counts of this clonotype. The gene calls are TRBV28 and TRBJ1-2; D unclear. The V end lost 3 bases, the J end lost 1 base, and 12 bases lay between the germline ends. The CDR3 runs 15 residues. CDR1 MDHEN and CDR2 SYDVKM come from the germline V gene. The CDR3 bases are TGTGCCAGCAGTTTTCGGTTAGGCGATAACTATGGCTACACCTTC. This codes for CASSFRLGDNYGYTF.

The sample holds a few counts of this clonotype. The chain is built from TRBV7-8 and TRBJ2-7, with D possibly being TRBD1 (6 bases). Trimming left V 4 bases short and J 6 bases short, with 19 bases between. Germline V gene data show CDR1 as SGHVS and CDR2 as FQNEAQ. This CDR3 is 15 amino acids long. CDR3 loop: CASSSNTGPPSEQYF. DNA of the CDR3: TGTGCCAGCAGCTCAAATACAGGGCCCCCTTCCGAGCAGTACTTC.

The chain recombines TRBV6-2 or TRBV6-3 with TRBJ1-6; TRBD1 is a possible D gene (5 bases). The CDR3 runs to 13 residues. Germline-derived CDR1 and CDR2 are MNHEY and SVGEGT. The V end lost 11 bases, the J end lost 7 bases, and 15 bases lay between the germline ends. In DNA form, the CDR3 reads TGTGCCTGTGGAAGACAGCAAAATTCACCCCTCCACTTT. Translating gives CACGRQQNSPLHF.

The chain couples TRBV3-1 to TRBJ2-1, with D perhaps matching TRBD1 (5 bases). The V and J ends lost 0 bases and 6 bases respectively, with 9 bases between them. This CDR3 comprises 14 residues. Germline loops: CDR1 LGHDT, CDR2 YNNKEL (reference sequence). CDR3 sequence (DNA): TGTGCCAGCAGCCAAGATATAAGGGGCAATGAGCAGTTCTTC. Protein sequence: CASSQDIRGNEQFF.

The genes are TRBV10-3 and TRBJ2-7; D unresolved. CDR1 and CDR2 (germline): ENHRY, SYGVKD. CDR3 length equals 15 residues. Trimming cost V 3 bases and J 1 base, with 13 bases left between them. The DNA of the CDR3 is TGTGCCATCAGTGACCCCGGCGCGGATTCCTACGAGCAGTACTTC. This encodes CAISDPGADSYEQYF.

This clonotype was picked up a small number of times. This chain joins TRBV4-3 and TRBJ1-2; a weak D match, TRBD1 (6 bases). This CDR3 spans 14 amino acids. The V and J ends lost 1 base and 7 bases respectively, with 13 bases between them. Germline CDR1 reads LGHNA; CDR2 reads YSLEER. The CDR3 DNA reads TGCGCCAGCAGCCAAGTCGGCGGACAGTCTGGCTACACCTTC. It yields the protein CASSQVGGQSGYTF.

This clonotype appeared a few times. This rearrangement joins TRBV29-1 to TRBJ2-7; 8 bases match TRBD1. Germline-derived CDR1 and CDR2 are SQVTM and ANQGSEA. The CDR3 has 13 amino acids. Trimming cost V 6 bases and J 2 bases; bases outside gene matches: 6. CDR3: CSVLGQVTYEQYF. The DNA for the CDR3 is TGCAGCGTCCTGGGACAGGTGACCTACGAGCAGTACTTC.